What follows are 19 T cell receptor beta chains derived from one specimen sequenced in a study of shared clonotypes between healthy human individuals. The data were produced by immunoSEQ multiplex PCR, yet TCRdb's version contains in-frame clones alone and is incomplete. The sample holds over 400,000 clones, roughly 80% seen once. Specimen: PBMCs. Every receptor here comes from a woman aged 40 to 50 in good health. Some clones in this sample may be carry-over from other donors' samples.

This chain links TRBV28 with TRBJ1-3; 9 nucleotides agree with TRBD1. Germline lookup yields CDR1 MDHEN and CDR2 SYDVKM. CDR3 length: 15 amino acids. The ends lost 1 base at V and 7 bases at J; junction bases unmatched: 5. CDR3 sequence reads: CASSLLGQGGNTIYF. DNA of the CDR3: TGTGCCAGCAGTTTATTGGGACAGGGAGGGAACACCATATATTTT.

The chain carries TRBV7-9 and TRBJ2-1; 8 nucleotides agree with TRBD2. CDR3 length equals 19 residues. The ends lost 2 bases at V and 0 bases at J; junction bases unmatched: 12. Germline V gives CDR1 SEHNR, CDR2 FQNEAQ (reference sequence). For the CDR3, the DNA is TGTGCCAGCAGCTTAAAAGGACTAGCCTCTAAAATCTCCTACAATGAGCAGTTCTTC. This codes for CASSLKGLASKISYNEQFF.

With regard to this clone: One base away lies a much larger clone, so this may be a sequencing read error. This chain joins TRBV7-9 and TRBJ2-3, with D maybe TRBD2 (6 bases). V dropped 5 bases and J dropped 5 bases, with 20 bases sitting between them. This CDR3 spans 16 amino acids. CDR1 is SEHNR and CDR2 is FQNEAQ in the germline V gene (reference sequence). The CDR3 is CASSPLGGPTQDTQYF. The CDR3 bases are TGTGCCAGCAGCCCCTTGGGGGGACCAACCCAAGATACGCAGTATTTT.

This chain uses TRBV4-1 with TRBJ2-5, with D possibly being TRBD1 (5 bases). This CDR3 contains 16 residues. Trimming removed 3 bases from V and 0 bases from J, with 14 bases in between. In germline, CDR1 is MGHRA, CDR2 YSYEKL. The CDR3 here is CASSHTTFRDQETQYF. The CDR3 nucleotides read TGCGCCAGCAGCCATACCACATTCAGGGACCAAGAGACCCAGTACTTC.

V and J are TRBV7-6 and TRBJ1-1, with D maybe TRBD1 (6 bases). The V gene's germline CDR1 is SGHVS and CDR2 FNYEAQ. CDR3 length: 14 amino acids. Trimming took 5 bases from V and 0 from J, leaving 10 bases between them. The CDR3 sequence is CASSRDTLNTEAFF. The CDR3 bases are TGTGCCAGCAGCAGGGACACCTTGAACACTGAAGCTTTCTTT.

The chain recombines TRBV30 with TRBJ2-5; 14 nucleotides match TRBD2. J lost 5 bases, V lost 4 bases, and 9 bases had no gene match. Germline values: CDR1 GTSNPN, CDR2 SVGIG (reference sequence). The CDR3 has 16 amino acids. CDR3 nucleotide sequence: TGTGCCTGGACTAGGGGGACTAGCGGGAGTTCGGAGACCCAGTACTTC. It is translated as CAWTRGTSGSSETQYF.

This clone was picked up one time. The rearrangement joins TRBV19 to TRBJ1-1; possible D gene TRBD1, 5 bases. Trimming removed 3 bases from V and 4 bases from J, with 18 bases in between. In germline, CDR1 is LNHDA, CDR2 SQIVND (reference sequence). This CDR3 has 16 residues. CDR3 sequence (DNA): TGTGCCAGTAGTATGTCTCCGGGGGGTCGGAGCACTGAAGCTTTCTTT. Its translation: CASSMSPGGRSTEAFF.

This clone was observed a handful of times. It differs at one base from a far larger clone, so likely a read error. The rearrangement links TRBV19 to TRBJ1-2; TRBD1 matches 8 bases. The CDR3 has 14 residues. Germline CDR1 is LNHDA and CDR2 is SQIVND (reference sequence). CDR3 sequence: CASSWGGQGLGHTF. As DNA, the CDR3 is TGTGCCAGTAGTTGGGGCGGACAGGGACTTGGCCACACCTTC.

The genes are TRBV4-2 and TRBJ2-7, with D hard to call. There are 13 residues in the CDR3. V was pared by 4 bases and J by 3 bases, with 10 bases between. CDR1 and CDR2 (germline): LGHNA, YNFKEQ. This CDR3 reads CASSPLVDYEQYF. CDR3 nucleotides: TGTGCCAGCAGCCCCCTGGTCGACTACGAGCAGTACTTC.

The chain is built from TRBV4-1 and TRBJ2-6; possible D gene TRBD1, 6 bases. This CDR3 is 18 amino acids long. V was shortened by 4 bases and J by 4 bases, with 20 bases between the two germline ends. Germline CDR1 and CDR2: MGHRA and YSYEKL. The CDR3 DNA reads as TGCGCCAGCAGCCGATTAAATCAGGGGAATTCCGGGGCCAACGTCCTGACTTTC. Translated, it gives CASSRLNQGNSGANVLTF.

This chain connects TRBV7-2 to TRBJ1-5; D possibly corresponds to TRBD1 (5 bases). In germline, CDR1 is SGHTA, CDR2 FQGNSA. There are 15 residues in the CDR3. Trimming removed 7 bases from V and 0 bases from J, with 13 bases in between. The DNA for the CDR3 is TGTGCCAGCACCCGCGCGGGGGGTAGCAATCAGCCCCAGCATTTT. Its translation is CASTRAGGSNQPQHF.

Written as DNA, the CDR3 is TGTGCCAGCAGCCCCCGGGACGCACAAGAGACCCAGTACTTC. Residues: CASSPRDAQETQYF. The chain carries TRBV7-7 and TRBJ2-5; D possibly matches TRBD1 or TRBD2 (5 bases each). Deletions cut 5 bases from V and 2 bases from J, with 12 bases between. Germline V gene sequence: CDR1 SSHAT, CDR2 FNYEAQ (reference sequence). This CDR3 is 14 amino acids long.

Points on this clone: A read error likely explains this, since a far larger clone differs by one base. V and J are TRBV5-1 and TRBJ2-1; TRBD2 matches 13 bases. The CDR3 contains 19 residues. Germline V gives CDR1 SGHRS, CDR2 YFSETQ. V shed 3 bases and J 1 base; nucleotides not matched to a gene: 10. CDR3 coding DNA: TGCGCCAGCAGCTATCAAGGACTAGCGGGAGAATGGTCCTACAATGAGCAGTTCTTC. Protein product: CASSYQGLAGEWSYNEQFF. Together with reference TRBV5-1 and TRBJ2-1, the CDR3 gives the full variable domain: KAGVTQTPRYLIKTRGQQVTLSCSPISGHRSVSWYQQTPGQGLQFLFEYFSETQRNKGNFPGRFSGRQFSNSRSEMNVSTLELGDSALYLCASSYQGLAGEWSYNEQFFGPGTRLTVL.

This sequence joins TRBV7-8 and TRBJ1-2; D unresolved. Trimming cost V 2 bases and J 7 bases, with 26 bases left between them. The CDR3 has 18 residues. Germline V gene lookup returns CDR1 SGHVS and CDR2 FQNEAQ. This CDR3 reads CASSLPLGGGDKISGYTF. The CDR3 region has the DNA TGTGCCAGCAGCTTACCCTTGGGTGGCGGCGATAAAATAAGTGGCTACACCTTC. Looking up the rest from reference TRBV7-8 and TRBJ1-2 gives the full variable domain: GAGVSQSPRYKVAKRGQDVALRCDPISGHVSLFWYQQALGQGPEFLTYFQNEAQLDKSGLPSDRFFAERPEGSVSTLKIQRTQQEDSAVYLCASSLPLGGGDKISGYTFGSGTRLTVV.

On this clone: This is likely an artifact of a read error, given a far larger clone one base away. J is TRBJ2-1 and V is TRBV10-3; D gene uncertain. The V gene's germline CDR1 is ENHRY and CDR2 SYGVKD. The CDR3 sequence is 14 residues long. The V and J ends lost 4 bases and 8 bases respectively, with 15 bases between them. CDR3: CAISGSNQSHEQFF. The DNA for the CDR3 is TGTGCCATCAGTGGGAGCAACCAGTCCCATGAGCAGTTCTTC.

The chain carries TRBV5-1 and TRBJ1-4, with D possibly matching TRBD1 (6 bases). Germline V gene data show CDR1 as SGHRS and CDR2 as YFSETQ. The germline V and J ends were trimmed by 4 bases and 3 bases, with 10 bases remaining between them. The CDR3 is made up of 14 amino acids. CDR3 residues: CASSQDSPNEKLFF. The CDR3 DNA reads TGCGCCAGCAGCCAGGACAGCCCTAATGAAAAACTGTTTTTT.

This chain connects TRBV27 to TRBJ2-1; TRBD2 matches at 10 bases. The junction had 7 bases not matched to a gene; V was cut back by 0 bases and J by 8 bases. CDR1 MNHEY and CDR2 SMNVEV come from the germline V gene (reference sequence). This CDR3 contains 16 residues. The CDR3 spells CASSLSEREGGYEQFF. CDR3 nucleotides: TGTGCCAGCAGTTTATCTGAGCGGGAGGGCGGGTATGAGCAGTTCTTC.

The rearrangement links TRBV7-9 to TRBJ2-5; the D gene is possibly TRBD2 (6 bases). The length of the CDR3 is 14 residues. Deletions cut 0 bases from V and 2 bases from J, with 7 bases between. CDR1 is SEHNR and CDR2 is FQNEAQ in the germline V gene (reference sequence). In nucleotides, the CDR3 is TGTGCCAGCAGCTTAGCTAGCGGACAAGAGACCCAGTACTTC. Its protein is CASSLASGQETQYF.

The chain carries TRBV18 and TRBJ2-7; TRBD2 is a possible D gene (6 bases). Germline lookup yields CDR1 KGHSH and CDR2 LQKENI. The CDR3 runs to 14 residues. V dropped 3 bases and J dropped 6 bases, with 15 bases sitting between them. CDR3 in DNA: TGTGCCAGCTCACCGACCCCCGCGGGGTCCGAGCAGTACTTC. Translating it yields CASSPTPAGSEQYF.